The rows below give T cell receptor beta chains drawn from one sample of a study of cytomegalovirus exposure and HLA in healthy donors. The protocol was immunoSEQ multiplex PCR, while the TCRdb copy is restricted to in-frame clones and leaves out a portion. The data hold more than 300,000 clones, with about nine tenths observed a single time. Sample: PBMCs. The receptors here all came from a woman between 18 and 30 years old in good health and CMV-seronegative. Both conserved end residues are trimmed from each CDR3. The order of the fields is CDR3 protein, clone size, CDR3 length, V gene. Size is stated for part of the rows, as once, few or many counts, or as a class when the clone is expanded.

ASSRDRGNSNQPQH NA 14 TRBV5-6
ASSHQGAGGSEQY few 13 TRBV4-1
ASSLPGTGSYNEQF NA 14 TRBV5-1
SASGTQHGYT few 10 TRBV29-1
ASSTLAGYEQY NA 11 TRBV19
ASSGPEASYQPQH NA 13 TRBV7-2
ASTLGTPNTGELF NA 13 TRBV27
ASSSGTGMERDYGYT NA 15 TRBV4-2
ASSLSFVGETEAF NA 13 TRBV7-3
SVPIAGGAEREQY NA 13 TRBV29-1
ASSSGQAVDEQY NA 12 TRBV5-1
ASRLTGQSTDTQY NA 13 TRBV5-4
ASSSPGQGKNEQY once 13 TRBV28
ASSEDRGTSGTANEQF NA 16 TRBV9
ASSPKAQRETDTQY NA 14 TRBV18
SVEGQNTGELF NA 11 TRBV29-1
ASSSTGQGLNEQF NA 13 TRBV25-1
ASSSSRDRAGEQF NA 13 TRBV6-5
ASSQTGGAYGYT once 12 TRBV4-3
ASSIWPPSGGETQY NA 14 TRBV19
ASEPRPGQGRSYT NA 13 TRBV2
ASSSTLAGSYEQY NA 13 TRBV28
ASSRYYRGNTEAF NA 13 TRBV7-9
ASSRTSGRGSYNEQF NA 15 TRBV25-1
ASSYGAGTRRETQY NA 14 TRBV6-5
AKRRTGSSGYT few 11 TRBV21-1
ASSPRTSGFYEQY NA 13 TRBV18
ATTQGPEQF NA 9 TRBV6-6
ASRSKQGCYGYT NA 12 TRBV11-3
ASSASAGGPGETQY once 14 TRBV5-1
ASSDRGGYGYT NA 11 TRBV6-1
ASSPGLADTDTQY once 13 TRBV13
ASSLARVVNEQF NA 12 TRBV5-8
ASSLRGLDWYEQF once 13 TRBV13
ASSLRSASGGSYEQY once 15 TRBV4-1
ASSLGGAYSYNEQF NA 14 TRBV28
ASSATTVHEQY NA 11 TRBV9
ASSLSSTSTDTQY NA 13 TRBV5-5
ASSLWADQETQY NA 12 TRBV27
ASSPPSSEIYEQY NA 13 TRBV18
ASSPLPTRDEQF NA 12 TRBV7-9
ASSLGWAFAYEQY NA 13 TRBV5-6
ASSEQGGITDTQY NA 13 TRBV2
ASSIEIRTDSYEQY NA 14 TRBV7-9
ASSVPGLAGEVLAKNIQY NA 18 TRBV9
ASSAAPSYEQY NA 11 TRBV19
ASSLDSPGSEQY NA 12 TRBV11-2
ASTLREGEQY NA 10 TRBV28
ASSLEAGAEQY NA 11 TRBV7-7
ASSYGQQNTEAF NA 12 TRBV6-5
ASSPRVGGNTGELF NA 14 TRBV11-3
ASSRDRQGSLAKNIQY NA 16 TRBV4-2
ASSVQSGDNEQF NA 12 TRBV9
ASSTGTNYEQY NA 11 TRBV27
ASSERASGEAEQF once 13 TRBV2
AISESQMNTGELF NA 13 TRBV10-3
ASSWNRGSNQPQH NA 13 TRBV28